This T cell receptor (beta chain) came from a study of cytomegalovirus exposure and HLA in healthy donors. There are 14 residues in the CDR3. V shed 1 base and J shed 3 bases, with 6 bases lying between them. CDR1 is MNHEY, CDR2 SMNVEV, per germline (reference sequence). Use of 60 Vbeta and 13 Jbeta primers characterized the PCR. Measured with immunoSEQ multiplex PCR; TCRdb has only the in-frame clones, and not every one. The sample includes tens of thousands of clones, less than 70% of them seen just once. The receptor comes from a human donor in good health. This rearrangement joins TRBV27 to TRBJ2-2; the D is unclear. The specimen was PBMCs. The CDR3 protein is CASSLFPDTGELFF. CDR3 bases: TGTGCCAGCAGTTTATTCCCCGACACCGGGGAGCTGTTTTTT.